This TCR beta chain was identified during a study of cytomegalovirus exposure and HLA in healthy donors. Study context: Of 300 to 500 genotyped donors, roughly 81% grouped in the Caucasian-associated ancestry cluster. Study results and limitations: Sequencing depth across donors, presence/absence analyses assumed, was roughly uniform. Trimming of TCR beta V- and J-genes showed a link, identified in a later analysis, to a missense DCLRE1C variant.

Of note for this clone: What it binds is not known.

Use of 60 Vbeta and 13 Jbeta primers characterized the PCR. TCRdb keeps only in-frame clones here, not all; method: immunoSEQ multiplex PCR. The sample records 85,000 to 90,000 clones, around 90% being singletons. The germline V gene has CDR1 SGHNT and CDR2 YYREEE (reference sequence). This CDR3 spans 16 amino acids. Losses at the gene ends were 5 bases for V and 3 bases for J; bases not matched to a gene: 10. The sequenced sample consisted of PBMCs. This receptor was taken from a man between 18 and 29 years old in good health and CMV-seronegative. The V and J genes are TRBV5-4 and TRBJ2-1, with TRBD2 matching over 8 bases. The CDR3 reads CASRGAGGSVYNEQFF. The CDR3 DNA reads TGTGCCAGCAGAGGGGCGGGAGGTTCGGTCTACAATGAGCAGTTCTTC.